This T cell receptor (beta chain) derives from a study of T cells in Graves' hyperthyroidism and ophthalmopathy. Whole-study results and caveats: Ophthalmopathy was model-predicted a median about 6.9 months pre-onset.

Amplification of TCR beta CDR3 regions was performed using RNA transcripts as template. A set of HTBI primers served as the primers for a first-round RT-PCR of the TCR CDR3. TCRdb itself ran the multiplex PCR reads through MiXCR, one entry per CDR3 protein. Found here are roughly 400,000 distinct CDR3 sequences, approximately 25% of them singletons; the top ten hold roughly 70%. This clonotype was recorded at least ten times. Its specificity is unknown. The CDR3 has 16 residues. V dropped 1 base and J dropped 4; count of bases not matched to a gene: 6. Germline V gives CDR1 SGHRS, CDR2 YFSETQ. This receptor was identified in a man aged 50 to 59 with Graves' hyperthyroidism. This chain links TRBV5-1 with TRBJ2-3, with TRBD2 identical over 10 bases. Sequencing input: blood. CDR3 sequence: CASSLSASGSSDTQYF. The DNA of the CDR3 is TGCGCCAGCAGCTTGTCGGCTAGCGGGAGTTCAGATACGCAGTATTTT.